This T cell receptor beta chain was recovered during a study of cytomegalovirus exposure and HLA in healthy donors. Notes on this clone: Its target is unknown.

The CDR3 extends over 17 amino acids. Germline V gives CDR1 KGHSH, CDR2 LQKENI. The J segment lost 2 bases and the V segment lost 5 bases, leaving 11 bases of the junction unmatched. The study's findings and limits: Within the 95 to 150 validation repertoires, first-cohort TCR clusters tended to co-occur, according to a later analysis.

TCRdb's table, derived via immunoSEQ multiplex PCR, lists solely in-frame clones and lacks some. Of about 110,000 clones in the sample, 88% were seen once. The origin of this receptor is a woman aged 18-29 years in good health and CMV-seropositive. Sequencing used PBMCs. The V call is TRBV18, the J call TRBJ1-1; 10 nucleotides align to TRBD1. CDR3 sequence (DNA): TGTGCCAGCTCATATTACGGGACAGGGGCCCATAACACTGAAGCTTTCTTT. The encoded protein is CASSYYGTGAHNTEAFF.